This TCR beta chain emerged from a study of blood T cell repertoires in COVID-19. The overall study: Sample material is recorded as cDNA or gDNA derived from T cells, B-cell-depleted T cells, or PBMCs.

V trimming: 4 bases; J trimming: 3 bases; junction bases outside the gene matches: 0. Germline values: CDR1 MNHEY, CDR2 SVGAGI. This CDR3 spans 13 amino acids. In the study's own analysis: Amplifying reference gene primers gave estimates of nucleated cell counts. Sequencing used immunoSEQ multiplex PCR; TCRdb keeps in-frame clones, though not all of them. Clonal size and the V and J genes are those of that table, whereas D and trimming came from the DNA. The table includes about 36,000 clones, 70% to 90% detected once. Material for sequencing was peripheral blood. The sequence was collected from a human donor in a cohort sampled during active or convalescent COVID-19. The donor label of this sample is uncertain. The genes are TRBV6-5 and TRBJ2-5, with 9 bases that match TRBD1. The CDR3 DNA is TGTGCCAGCAGTTGGACAGGGGAAGAGACCCAGTACTTC. This translates into CASSWTGEETQYF.